A single sample gave rise to the 30 T cell receptor beta chains below, sequenced in a study of blood T cell repertoires in COVID-19. Here immunoSEQ multiplex PCR was the method, and the copy in TCRdb shows in-frame clones only, minus some. The sample shows about 170,000 clones, around 83% of them seen only once. Sequencing was carried out using PBMCs or T cells enriched from blood (not recorded which). The origin of the receptors is a woman between 45 and 65 years old in a cohort exposed to, infected with or recovered from COVID-19 (not recorded which).

V is TRBV28 and J is TRBJ2-5, with 7 nucleotides matching TRBD1. From germline, CDR1 is MDHEN and CDR2 SYDVKM. Germline trimming cut 5 bases from V and 5 bases from J; bases unmatched to any gene: 11. The CDR3 length is 15 residues. This CDR3 is CASSLWTGLGETQYF. DNA of the CDR3: TGTGCCAGCAGTCTTTGGACAGGCCTCGGGGAGACCCAGTACTTC.

The V call is TRBV7-2, the J call TRBJ2-1; D unresolved. The V and J ends lost 5 bases and 0 bases respectively, with 11 bases between them. Germline V gene lookup returns CDR1 SGHTA and CDR2 FQGNSA. CDR3 length: 15 residues. Here the CDR3 DNA reads TGTGCCAGCAGCGCCGGCCGGGTCTCCTACAATGAGCAGTTCTTC. As protein: CASSAGRVSYNEQFF. The full variable domain, with the rest looked up from reference TRBV7-2 and TRBJ2-1, is GAGVSQSPSNKVTEKGKDVELRCDPISGHTALYWYRQSLGQGLEFLIYFQGNSAPDKSGLPSDRFSAERTGGSVSTLTIQRTQQEDSAVYLCASSAGRVSYNEQFFGPGTRLTVL.

The chain joins TRBV7-9 to TRBJ2-6; D may be TRBD2 (7 bases). The CDR3 sequence is 17 residues long. V dropped 3 bases and J dropped 0 bases, with 12 bases sitting between them. Germline values: CDR1 SEHNR, CDR2 FQNEAQ (reference sequence). CDR3 protein: CASSFGGPTSGANVLTF. The CDR3 DNA reads as TGTGCCAGCAGCTTCGGGGGGCCAACCTCTGGGGCCAACGTCCTGACTTTC. Full variable domain (outside the CDR3, taken from reference TRBV7-9 and TRBJ2-6): DTGVSQNPRHKITKRGQNVTFRCDPISEHNRLYWYRQTLGQGPEFLTYFQNEAQLEKSRLLSDRFSAERPKGSFSTLEIQRTEQGDSAMYLCASSFGGPTSGANVLTFGAGSRLTVL.

The CDR3 region has the DNA TGTGCCAGCAGTTACTCGACGGGTTATGGCTACACCTTC. Encoded protein: CASSYSTGYGYTF. The chain links TRBV6-5 to TRBJ1-2; D unresolved. The CDR3 consists of 13 residues. Germline V CDR1 and CDR2: MNHEY, SVGAGI. V was pared by 0 bases and J by 5 bases, with 7 bases between.

The chain carries TRBV3-1 (or the pseudogene TRBV3-2) and TRBJ2-7, with 13 bases fitting TRBD2. Looked up from germline, CDR1 is LGHDT and CDR2 is YNNKEL (reference sequence). V lost 4 bases to trimming and J lost 5 bases; unmatched junction nucleotides: 5. This CDR3 has 15 residues. The CDR3 reads CASSRTSGGMDEQYF. In DNA form, the CDR3 reads TGTGCCAGCAGCCGGACTAGCGGGGGAATGGACGAGCAGTACTTC.

Details on this clone: Germline and junction disagree at one end, which may indicate a read error. The chain has TRBV5-6 and TRBJ2-5; D is uncertain. The germline gives CDR1 SGHDT, CDR2 YYEEEE. The CDR3 runs to 12 residues. The CDR3 is CAGSLAQETQYF. In nucleotides, the CDR3 is TGTGCCGGCAGCTTAGCCCAAGAGACCCAGTACTTC.

The V call is TRBV6-2 or TRBV6-3, the J call TRBJ2-7, with D possibly being TRBD1 (5 bases). The V and J ends lost 5 bases and 0 bases respectively, with 20 bases between them. Germline V gene sequence: CDR1 MNHEY, CDR2 SVGEGT. The CDR3 spans 17 residues. The DNA of the CDR3 is TGTGCCAGCAGTCCCGGATCCGACAGCCTCTACTCCTACGAGCAGTACTTC. Its translation is CASSPGSDSLYSYEQYF.

V is TRBV25-1 and J is TRBJ2-1; 9 bases are shared with TRBD1. The V gene's germline CDR1 is MGHDK and CDR2 SYGVNS. V dropped 1 base and J dropped 12; count of bases not matched to a gene: 4. This CDR3 has 13 residues. The CDR3 loop is CASSEWTGAAQFF. CDR3 sequence (DNA): TGTGCCAGCAGTGAATGGACAGGGGCTGCGCAGTTCTTC. Based on the CDR3 plus reference TRBV25-1 and TRBJ2-1, the full variable domain is EADIYQTPRYLVIGTGKKITLECSQTMGHDKMYWYQQDPGMELHLIHYSYGVNSTEKGDLSSESTVSRIRTEHFPLTLESARPSHTSQYLCASSEWTGAAQFFGPGTRLTVL.

The chain carries TRBV5-1 and TRBJ2-7; TRBD1 agrees at 9 bases. This CDR3 is 13 amino acids long. Germline CDR1 SGHRS, CDR2 YFSETQ. After removal of 6 bases from V and 5 bases from J, the junction contained 6 bases not matched to a gene. Here the CDR3 reads CASTGTGFNEQYF. CDR3 sequence (DNA): TGCGCCAGCACCGGGACAGGGTTTAACGAGCAGTACTTC.

The J gene is TRBJ1-1, the V gene TRBV6-5; 8 bases align to TRBD1. V shed 3 bases, J shed 2 bases, and the junction held 8 bases outside the gene matches. Germline V gene sequence: CDR1 MNHEY, CDR2 SVGAGI. CDR3 length equals 16 residues. CDR3 sequence (DNA): TGTGCCAGCAGTTATCACAAAGGACAGGGCAACACTGAAGCTTTCTTT. It encodes CASSYHKGQGNTEAFF.

This sequence joins TRBV6-5 and TRBJ2-3, with 8 bases that match TRBD1. The junction had 5 bases not matched to a gene; V was cut back by 6 bases and J by 3 bases. CDR3 size: 14 residues. Germline V lookup: CDR1 MNHEY, CDR2 SVGAGI. CDR3 DNA sequence: TGTGCCAGCAGCGACAGGGGTATGACAGATACGCAGTATTTT. Protein sequence: CASSDRGMTDTQYF.

This clone appeared a single time. This sequence joins TRBV27 and TRBJ2-1; a possible D gene is TRBD2 (5 bases). V dropped 8 bases and J dropped 1 base, with 6 bases sitting between them. The CDR3 loop spans 12 amino acids. Germline-derived CDR1 and CDR2 are MNHEY and SMNVEV (reference sequence). The CDR3 here is CASWESYNEQFF. Here the CDR3 DNA reads TGTGCCAGCTGGGAGTCCTACAATGAGCAGTTCTTC.

This clone was detected a few times. The V call is TRBV15, the J call TRBJ2-7, with 8 positions matching TRBD1. There are 14 residues in the CDR3. The germline V gene has CDR1 LNHNV and CDR2 YYDKDF (reference sequence). V was pared by 2 bases and J by 7 bases, with 7 bases of the junction left unmatched. The CDR3 reads CATSRQGARGEQYF. The CDR3 nucleotides are TGTGCCACCAGCAGACAGGGGGCAAGAGGTGAGCAGTACTTC.

The CDR3 protein is CASSLASGGYNEQFF. Written as DNA, the CDR3 is TGTGCCAGCAGCTTGGCTAGCGGGGGATACAATGAGCAGTTCTTC. The chain couples TRBV7-8 to TRBJ2-1; the match to TRBD2 covers 10 bases. The CDR3 loop spans 15 amino acids. Germline CDR1 SGHVS, CDR2 FQNEAQ. Losses at the gene ends were 3 bases for V and 4 bases for J; bases not matched to a gene: 3.

This clone was detected once. The chain couples TRBV7-6 to TRBJ2-1; 8 bases fit TRBD2. The CDR3 totals 17 residues. The ends lost 1 base at V and 4 bases at J; junction bases unmatched: 9. The germline V gene has CDR1 SGHVS and CDR2 FNYEAQ. CDR3 nucleotides: TGTGCCAGCAGCTTAGAGGGTAGCGGGGCCCCATACAATGAGCAGTTCTTC. As protein: CASSLEGSGAPYNEQFF.

The J gene is TRBJ1-3, the V gene TRBV5-1, with 7 bases fitting TRBD1. The CDR3 totals 16 residues. The germline gives CDR1 SGHRS, CDR2 YFSETQ. The CDR3 here is CSEHRGFHPSGNTIYF. CDR3 coding DNA: TGCTCGGAGCACAGGGGTTTTCACCCCTCTGGAAACACCATATATTTT.

The CDR3 DNA follows: TGTGCCAGCAGACTAGCGGGAGACCGCAATGAGCAGTTCTTC. Protein sequence: CASRLAGDRNEQFF. The V and J genes are TRBV7-2 and TRBJ2-1; the match to TRBD2 covers 11 bases. Germline loops: CDR1 SGHTA, CDR2 FQGNSA. This CDR3 spans 14 amino acids. With 6 bases clipped from V and 6 bases from J, the junction kept 4 bases outside the gene matches.

The genes are TRBV20-1 and TRBJ2-5; D remains unclear. The CDR3 sequence is 10 residues long. Germline CDR1 and CDR2: DFQATT and SNEGSKA (reference sequence). Trimming shortened V by 6 bases and J by 9 bases, and 11 bases separated the two germline ends. The CDR3, as DNA: TGCAGTGCAAGGATCCAGGCCCAGTACTTC. As protein: CSARIQAQYF.

The V and J genes are TRBV29-1 and TRBJ2-3; D may be TRBD2 (5 bases). The V gene lost 3 bases and the J gene lost 4 bases, with 8 bases spanning the gap. CDR3 size: 12 residues. Germline V CDR1 and CDR2: SQVTM, ANQGSEA. In DNA, the CDR3 is TGCAGCGTTGACGAGGGAGCAGATACGCAGTATTTT. Encoded protein: CSVDEGADTQYF.

The genes are TRBV5-4 and TRBJ2-7; 8 bases line up with TRBD1. Per the germline V gene, CDR1 is SGHNT and CDR2 is YYREEE (reference sequence). The CDR3 extends over 14 amino acids. The J segment lost 3 bases and the V segment lost 5 bases, leaving 7 bases of the junction unmatched. This chain's CDR3 is CASSTNRGNYEQYF. In DNA, the CDR3 is TGTGCCAGCAGTACAAACAGGGGGAACTACGAGCAGTACTTC.

This chain uses TRBV7-9 with TRBJ1-3; D is uncertain. Germline V gene sequence: CDR1 SEHNR, CDR2 FQNEAQ (reference sequence). The germline V and J ends were trimmed by 1 base and 4 bases, with 11 bases remaining between them. The length of the CDR3 is 15 residues. The CDR3 is CASSLDGGSGNTIYF. The DNA of the CDR3 is TGTGCCAGCAGCTTAGACGGAGGTTCCGGAAACACCATATATTTT.

J is TRBJ2-2 and V is TRBV7-9; 13 nucleotides agree with TRBD2. With 4 bases clipped from V and 7 bases from J, the junction kept 6 bases outside the gene matches. This CDR3 spans 16 amino acids. Germline V gives CDR1 SEHNR, CDR2 FQNEAQ (reference sequence). This CDR3 is CASSSRTSGSIGELFF. The CDR3 DNA follows: TGTGCCAGCAGCTCAAGGACTAGCGGGAGTATCGGGGAGCTGTTTTTT.

The chain couples TRBV19 to TRBJ1-4; 9 bases align to TRBD1. V lost 3 bases to trimming and J lost 8 bases; unmatched junction nucleotides: 7. This CDR3 contains 15 residues. The V gene's germline CDR1 is LNHDA and CDR2 SQIVND (reference sequence). CDR3 region: CASSIVYRGPEKLFF. The CDR3 DNA follows: TGTGCCAGTAGTATTGTGTACAGGGGGCCCGAAAAACTGTTTTTT. Supplemented by reference TRBV19 and TRBJ1-4, the full variable domain reads DGGITQSPKYLFRKEGQNVTLSCEQNLNHDAMYWYRQDPGQGLRLIYYSQIVNDFQKGDIAEGYSVSREKKESFPLTVTSAQKNPTAFYLCASSIVYRGPEKLFFGSGTQLSVL.

V gene TRBV19 combines with J gene TRBJ1-1; 10 positions match TRBD1. This CDR3 has 17 residues. Germline loops: CDR1 LNHDA, CDR2 SQIVND (reference sequence). After removal of 3 bases from V and 0 bases from J, the junction contained 7 bases not matched to a gene. This chain's CDR3 is CASSIRQGALLNTEAFF. Written as DNA, the CDR3 is TGTGCCAGTAGTATTCGACAGGGGGCATTGTTGAACACTGAAGCTTTCTTT.

The chain carries TRBV2 and TRBJ1-5; TRBD1 matches 7 bases. This CDR3 region has 15 residues. With V trimmed by 6 bases and J by 6 bases, 11 bases remained unmatched. CDR1 is SNHLY and CDR2 is FYNNEI in the germline V gene. The CDR3 sequence: CASRRSEGGSQPQHF. DNA of the CDR3: TGTGCCAGCAGGAGGAGTGAAGGGGGCAGTCAGCCCCAGCATTTT.

This clone appeared once. The chain links TRBV9 to TRBJ2-7; TRBD2 agrees at 7 bases. Trimming cost V 0 bases and J 5 bases; bases outside gene matches: 5. From germline, CDR1 is SGDLS and CDR2 YYNGEE. CDR3 length: 14 amino acids. CDR3 DNA sequence: TGTGCCAGCAGCGTAGACGGGGGGACCGACGAGCAGTACTTC. Amino acids: CASSVDGGTDEQYF.

This rearrangement joins TRBV7-9 to TRBJ2-4; 7 bases match TRBD1. Trimming cost V 3 bases and J 0 bases; bases outside gene matches: 2. The CDR3 loop spans 15 amino acids. CDR1 SEHNR and CDR2 FQNEAQ come from the germline V gene (reference sequence). DNA for the CDR3: TGTGCCAGCAGCTTGGGACAGCTAGCCAAAAACATTCAGTACTTC. Protein sequence: CASSLGQLAKNIQYF.

CDR3 bases: TGTGCCAGCAGCCCTTGGTTTGCAGGGCATATTGTATCCTATAATTCACCCCTCCACTTT. Translation gives CASSPWFAGHIVSYNSPLHF. The chain couples TRBV27 to TRBJ1-6, with D perhaps matching TRBD1 (5 bases). Trimming took off 6 bases at V and 1 base at J, with 25 bases between the two ends. The CDR3 loop spans 20 amino acids. Looked up from germline, CDR1 is MNHEY and CDR2 is SMNVEV (reference sequence).

The chain is built from TRBV5-5 and TRBJ1-1; D gene unclear. Trimming removed 3 bases from V and 2 bases from J, with 11 bases in between. CDR1 is SGHKS, CDR2 YYEKEE, per germline (reference sequence). The CDR3 length is 14 residues. CDR3 residues: CASSSREGNTEAFF. In nucleotides, the CDR3 is TGTGCCAGCAGCTCTCGTGAGGGAAACACTGAAGCTTTCTTT. The whole variable domain, filled in from reference TRBV5-5 and TRBJ1-1, reads DAGVTQSPTHLIKTRGQQVTLRCSPISGHKSVSWYQQVLGQGPQFIFQYYEKEERGRGNFPDRFSARQFPNYSSELNVNALLLGDSALYLCASSSREGNTEAFFGQGTRLTVV.

This chain connects TRBV24-1 to TRBJ2-3; 9 bases agree with TRBD1. The germline V gene has CDR1 KGHDR and CDR2 SFDVKD. This CDR3 contains 17 residues. The ends lost 4 bases at V and 5 bases at J; junction bases unmatched: 12. CDR3 bases: TGTGCCACCAGTGACTCAGGACAGGGGCGTTCAAGAGATACGCAGTATTTT. It specifies CATSDSGQGRSRDTQYF.